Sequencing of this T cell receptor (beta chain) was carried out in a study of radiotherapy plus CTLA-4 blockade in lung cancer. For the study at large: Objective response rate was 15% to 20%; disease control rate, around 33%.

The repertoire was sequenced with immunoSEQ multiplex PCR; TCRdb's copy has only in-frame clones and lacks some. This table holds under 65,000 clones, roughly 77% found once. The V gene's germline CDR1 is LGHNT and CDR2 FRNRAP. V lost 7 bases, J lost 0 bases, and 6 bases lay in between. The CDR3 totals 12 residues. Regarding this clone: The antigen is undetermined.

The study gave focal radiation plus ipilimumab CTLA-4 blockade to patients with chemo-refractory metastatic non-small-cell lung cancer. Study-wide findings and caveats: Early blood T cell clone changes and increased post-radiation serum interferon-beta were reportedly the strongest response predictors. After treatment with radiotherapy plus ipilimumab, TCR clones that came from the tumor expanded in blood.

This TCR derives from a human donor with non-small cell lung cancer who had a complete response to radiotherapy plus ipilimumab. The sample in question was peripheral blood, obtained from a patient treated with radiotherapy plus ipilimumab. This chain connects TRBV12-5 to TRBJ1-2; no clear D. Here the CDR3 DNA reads TGTGCTAGTGCCCAGTCTAACTATGGCTACACCTTC. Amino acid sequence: CASAQSNYGYTF.